This T cell receptor (beta chain) is from a study of human T cells and chemical hapten exposure. Study conclusions and caveats: Clustering by CDR3 similarity yielded significantly more large clusters from expanded TCRs than controls. PT1 expanded TCR counts correlated positively with patch test score.

Remarks on this clonotype: What it recognizes is unknown.

The time point was: patch test 3, about 24 weeks after DPC sensitization. Indicated treatment: therapeutic diphenylcyclopropenone sensitization with weekly scalp DPC. Whole blood that had not been fractionated was the source of extracted total RNA. Individual cDNA molecules received unique molecular identifiers in the library. TCRdb re-analysed the RACE reads in MiXCR, keeping a single row per CDR3 protein. The profile covers just under 40,000 distinct CDR3 sequences, with 12% appearing a single time and about 2.3% taken by the ten largest. Germline V CDR1 and CDR2: MDHEN, SYDVKM. The V end lost 4 bases, the J end lost 9 bases, and 12 bases lay between the germline ends. CDR3 size: 12 residues.

The chain couples TRBV28 to TRBJ1-1, with D unclear. Material: whole blood, obtained in connection with sensitization to the hapten diphenylcyclopropenone (DPC). This clonotype was sampled from a woman between 35 and 50 years old with alopecia areata. Some clones in this sample may be carry-over from other donors' samples. CDR3 sequence: CASSSGGFQAFF. Here the CDR3 DNA reads TGTGCCAGCAGTTCGGGCGGGTTCCAAGCTTTCTTT.